This T cell receptor beta chain was sequenced during a study of response to subunit inactivated influenza vaccine. Findings and caveats of the study: With each seasonal influenza vaccination, the authors suggested, few new T cells are recruited.

MiXCR, run by TCRdb on the RT-PCR reads, gives a single entry per CDR3 protein. Altogether 500,000 to 600,000 distinct CDR3 sequences are present, 12% to 15% being singletons, with the ten largest covering 11%. Remarks on this clonotype: Its antigen is unknown.

This CDR3 is 16 amino acids long. With 0 bases clipped from V and 4 bases from J, the junction kept 5 bases outside the gene matches. Germline V gene sequence: CDR1 SGHTA, CDR2 FQGNSA. The chain couples TRBV7-2 to TRBJ2-1; 8 bases are a match to TRBD2. The clonotype was recovered from a man between 45 and 60 years old who received an inactivated influenza vaccine. The specimen was PBMCs from blood, collected less than 13 days after vaccination. The CDR3 reads CASSLAAAGGYNEQFF. The CDR3 bases are TGTGCCAGCAGCTTAGCGGCGGCGGGGGGTTACAATGAGCAGTTCTTC.